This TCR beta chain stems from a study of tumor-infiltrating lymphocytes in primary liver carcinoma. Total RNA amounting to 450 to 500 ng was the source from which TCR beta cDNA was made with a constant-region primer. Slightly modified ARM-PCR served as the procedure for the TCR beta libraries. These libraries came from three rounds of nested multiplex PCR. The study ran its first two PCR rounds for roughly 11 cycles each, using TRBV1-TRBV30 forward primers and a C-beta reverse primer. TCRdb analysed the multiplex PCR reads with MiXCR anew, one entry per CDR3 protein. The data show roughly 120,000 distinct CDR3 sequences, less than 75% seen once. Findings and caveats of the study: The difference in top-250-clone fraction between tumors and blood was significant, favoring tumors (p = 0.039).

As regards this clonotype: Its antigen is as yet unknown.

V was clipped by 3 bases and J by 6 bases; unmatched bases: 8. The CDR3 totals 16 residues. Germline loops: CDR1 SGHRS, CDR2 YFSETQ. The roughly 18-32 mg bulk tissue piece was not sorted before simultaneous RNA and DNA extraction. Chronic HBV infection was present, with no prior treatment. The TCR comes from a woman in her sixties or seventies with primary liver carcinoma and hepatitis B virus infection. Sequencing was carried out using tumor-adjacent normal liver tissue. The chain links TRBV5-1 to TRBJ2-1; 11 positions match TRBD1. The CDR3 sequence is CASSYADRGRVNEQFF. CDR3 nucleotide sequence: TGCGCCAGCAGCTATGCGGACAGGGGGCGGGTCAATGAGCAGTTCTTC.